This TCR beta chain was sequenced for a study of shared T cell receptors in the human thymus. This CDR3 spans 16 amino acids. Trimming cost V 4 bases and J 5 bases; bases outside gene matches: 7. Germline-derived CDR1 and CDR2 are MNHNS and SASEGT. Sequenced by immunoSEQ multiplex PCR; TCRdb stores in-frame clones only, minus some. The repertoire consists of 700,000 to 750,000 clones, with 70% to 90% occurring once and the leading ten covering 0.008% to 0.011%. The same specimen was also included in a second study, on human thymus T cells. That work adds: In corrective heart surgery, resections were taken, and these provided the thymus tissue.

Sequencing was performed on thymocytes. This clonotype originated in a girl under two years old with a congenital heart defect. The chain carries TRBV6-1 and TRBJ2-3; 12 positions agree with TRBD2. The chain's CDR3 is CASSGLAGEGKDTQYF. The CDR3 coding sequence is TGTGCCAGCAGTGGACTAGCGGGGGAAGGAAAAGATACGCAGTATTTT.